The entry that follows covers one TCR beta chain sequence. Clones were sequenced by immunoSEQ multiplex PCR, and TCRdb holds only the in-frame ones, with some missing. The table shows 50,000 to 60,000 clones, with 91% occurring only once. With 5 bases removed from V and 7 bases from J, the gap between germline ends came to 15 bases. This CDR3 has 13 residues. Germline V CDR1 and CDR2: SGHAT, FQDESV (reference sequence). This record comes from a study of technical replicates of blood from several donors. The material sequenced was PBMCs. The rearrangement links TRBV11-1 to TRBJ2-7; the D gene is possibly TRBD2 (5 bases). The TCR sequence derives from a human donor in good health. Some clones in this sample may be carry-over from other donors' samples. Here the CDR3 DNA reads TGTGCCAGCAGCCGTGGGGAGCGGTTAGAGCAGTACTTC. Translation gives CASSRGERLEQYF.